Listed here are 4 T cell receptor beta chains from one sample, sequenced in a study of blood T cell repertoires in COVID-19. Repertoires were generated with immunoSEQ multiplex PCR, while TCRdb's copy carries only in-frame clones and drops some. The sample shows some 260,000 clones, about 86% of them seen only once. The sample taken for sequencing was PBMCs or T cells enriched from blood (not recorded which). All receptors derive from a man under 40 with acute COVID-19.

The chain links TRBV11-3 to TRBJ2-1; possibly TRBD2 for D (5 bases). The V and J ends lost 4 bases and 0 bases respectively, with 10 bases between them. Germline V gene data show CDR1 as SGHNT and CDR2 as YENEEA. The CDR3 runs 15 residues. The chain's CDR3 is CASSSREPSYNEQFF. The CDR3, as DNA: TGTGCCAGCAGCTCCCGGGAACCCTCCTACAATGAGCAGTTCTTC.

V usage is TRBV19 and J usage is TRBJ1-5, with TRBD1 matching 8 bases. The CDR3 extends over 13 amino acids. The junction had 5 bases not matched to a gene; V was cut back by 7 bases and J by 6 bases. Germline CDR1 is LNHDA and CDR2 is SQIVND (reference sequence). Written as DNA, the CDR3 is TGTGCCAGTACGAGGACAGGGACTCAGCCCCAGCATTTT. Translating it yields CASTRTGTQPQHF.

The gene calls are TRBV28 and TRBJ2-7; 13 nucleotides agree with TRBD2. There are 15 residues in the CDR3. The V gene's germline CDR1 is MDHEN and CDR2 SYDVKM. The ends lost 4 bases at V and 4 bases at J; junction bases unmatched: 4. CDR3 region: CASSSRLAGGYEQYV. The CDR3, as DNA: TGTGCCAGCAGTTCTAGACTAGCGGGAGGTTACGAGCAGTACGTC.

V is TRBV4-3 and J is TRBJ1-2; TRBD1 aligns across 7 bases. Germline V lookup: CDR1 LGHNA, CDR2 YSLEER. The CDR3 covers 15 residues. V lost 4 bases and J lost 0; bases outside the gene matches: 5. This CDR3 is CASSPQGGANYGYTF. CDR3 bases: TGCGCCAGCAGCCCCCAGGGGGGAGCTAACTATGGCTACACCTTC.